Following are 3 T cell receptor beta chains from one sample sequenced in a study of blood T cell repertoires in COVID-19. Sequenced by immunoSEQ multiplex PCR; TCRdb stores in-frame clones only, minus some. The sample records some 160,000 clones, roughly 83% being singletons. Input material: peripheral blood. The receptors shown here come from a human donor in a cohort sampled during active COVID-19.

The genes are TRBV19 and TRBJ1-4; D remains ambiguous. Between the trimmed V and J ends, which lost 3 bases and 8 bases, there was a span of 13 bases. Germline lookup yields CDR1 LNHDA and CDR2 SQIVND (reference sequence). The CDR3 consists of 14 residues. The CDR3, as DNA: TGTGCCAGTAGTATTTCTAATTCCCGCGAAAAACTGTTTTTT. As protein: CASSISNSREKLFF.

The genes are TRBV27 and TRBJ1-6, with D maybe TRBD1 (5 bases). The CDR3 is 18 amino acids. V lost 4 bases and J lost 0, with 16 bases in between. Germline V lookup: CDR1 MNHEY, CDR2 SMNVEV (reference sequence). The chain's CDR3 is CASSSSMGGISYNSPLHF. As DNA, the CDR3 is TGTGCCAGCAGTTCATCTATGGGGGGGATCTCCTATAATTCACCCCTCCACTTT.

The CDR3 DNA follows: TGTGCCAGCAGCTCCCGTTTGCGGGAGGGCGGCGGAAAAAACATTCAGTACTTC. It specifies CASSSRLREGGGKNIQYF. The chain is built from TRBV7-9 and TRBJ2-4, with 9 bases aligning to TRBD2. V dropped 4 bases and J dropped 4; count of bases not matched to a gene: 14. This CDR3 region has 18 residues. Germline V gives CDR1 SEHNR, CDR2 FQNEAQ (reference sequence).